This TCR beta chain derives from a study of blood T cell repertoires in COVID-19. Study overall: Sources were T cells, B-cell-depleted T cells, or PBMCs; the material itself was cDNA or gDNA.

Original processing notes: Researchers report that nucleated cell counts were estimated from reference gene primer amplification. Method: immunoSEQ multiplex PCR; TCRdb's copy keeps in-frame clones and lacks some. The V and J calls and clone size are taken from that table; D and trimming were inferred from the DNA. The sample has 250,000 to 350,000 clones, approximately 83% seen once. The length of the CDR3 is 14 residues. V dropped 4 bases and J dropped 7; count of bases not matched to a gene: 7. Germline V gene data show CDR1 as SGHNT and CDR2 as YYREEE (reference sequence). The specimen sequenced was peripheral blood. The rearrangement uses TRBV5-4 and TRBJ2-7, with TRBD2 matching over 11 bases. The receptor was derived from a woman in her thirties who had recovered from COVID-19. CDR3 coding DNA: TGTGCCAGCAGCGTAGCGGGAGGGCCGGAAGAGCAGTACTTC. This encodes CASSVAGGPEEQYF.